The 15 T cell receptor beta chains given below trace back to one sample, sequenced in a study of cytomegalovirus exposure and HLA in healthy donors. This PCR relied on a set of 60 Vbeta primers and 13 Jbeta primers. Produced via immunoSEQ multiplex PCR; TCRdb's table is partial and in-frame only. The sample includes 100,000 to 150,000 clones. The sequenced material came from PBMCs. The receptors here all came from a man in his forties or fifties in good health and CMV-seronegative.

The chain carries TRBV4-1 and TRBJ2-5; 9 bases are shared with TRBD2. The J call may be incorrect, as the DNA end agrees better with TRBJ2-7. The CDR3 covers 15 residues. Germline CDR1 MGHRA, CDR2 YSYEKL. Here the CDR3 DNA reads TGCGCCAGCAGCCAAGGGCTAGCGGGAACCTACGAGCAGTACTTC. Translating it yields CASSQGLAGTYEQYF.

DNA for the CDR3: TGTGCCAGCAGCTTATTGTTAGGAAGCCAGGGAACTGAAGCTTTCTTT. It yields the protein CASSLLLGSQGTEAFF. The J gene is TRBJ1-1, the V gene TRBV7-6, with D possibly being TRBD1 (5 bases). Germline values: CDR1 SGHVS, CDR2 FNYEAQ. The CDR3 runs to 16 residues. Trimming cost V 2 bases and J 5 bases, with 18 bases left between them.

V gene TRBV6-1 combines with J gene TRBJ1-4; D may be TRBD1 (5 bases). Between the trimmed V and J ends, which lost 5 bases and 8 bases, there was a span of 15 bases. Germline V gene lookup returns CDR1 MNHNS and CDR2 SASEGT. The CDR3 loop spans 14 amino acids. As DNA, the CDR3 is TGTGCCAGCAGTACTCAGGGTTTGGGCGAAAAACTGTTTTTT. Protein sequence: CASSTQGLGEKLFF.

The chain employs TRBV27 and TRBJ2-1, with TRBD2 matching 13 bases. Germline lookup yields CDR1 MNHEY and CDR2 SMNVEV (reference sequence). V shed 5 bases, J shed 0 bases, and the junction held 7 bases outside the gene matches. This CDR3 is built from 18 residues. CDR3 region: CASSPGTSGESSYNEQFF. CDR3 bases: TGTGCCAGCAGTCCCGGGACTAGCGGGGAAAGCTCCTACAATGAGCAGTTCTTC.

The chain employs TRBV6-5 and TRBJ2-4, with D unclear. The V gene lost 0 bases and the J gene lost 3 bases, with 12 bases spanning the gap. Germline CDR1 MNHEY, CDR2 SVGAGI. The CDR3 is 16 residues long. The CDR3 spells CASSYSERSGKNIQYF. CDR3 nucleotides: TGTGCCAGCAGTTACTCGGAGAGATCTGGCAAAAACATTCAGTACTTC.

The chain has TRBV9 and TRBJ2-5; D gene uncertain. V lost 4 bases to trimming and J lost 5 bases, with 18 bases between them. The CDR3 is made up of 15 amino acids. Germline loops: CDR1 SGDLS, CDR2 YYNGEE. The CDR3 DNA follows: TGTGCCAGCAGCCATGGGCTTGGGTTTGAGGAGACCCAGTACTTC. Translated, it gives CASSHGLGFEETQYF.

The V call is TRBV5-1, the J call TRBJ2-1, with D possibly being TRBD2 (5 bases). Deletions cut 0 bases from V and 2 bases from J, with 9 bases between. CDR3 length: 15 amino acids. Germline assignment: CDR1 SGHRS and CDR2 YFSETQ. The CDR3 coding sequence is TGCGCCAGCAGCTTGGCTAGCTCCGCCTACAATGAGCAGTTCTTC. This encodes CASSLASSAYNEQFF.

The V call is TRBV6-5, the J call TRBJ2-1; 11 bases agree with TRBD2. Trimming took 4 bases from V and 7 from J; bases not matched to a gene: 9. This CDR3 has 16 residues. Germline V gene lookup returns CDR1 MNHEY and CDR2 SVGAGI. The CDR3 region is CASSSSLAGVVNEQFF. The CDR3 DNA reads TGTGCCAGCAGTTCTTCACTAGCGGGAGTTGTGAATGAGCAGTTCTTC.

The chain employs TRBV11-3 and TRBJ2-1, with 11 positions matching TRBD2. V lost 4 bases, J lost 4 bases, and 3 bases stayed unmatched. Germline lookup yields CDR1 SGHNT and CDR2 YENEEA. CDR3 length: 15 residues. This chain's CDR3 is CASSYGTSGYNEQFF. The CDR3 region has the DNA TGTGCCAGCAGCTACGGGACTAGCGGATACAATGAGCAGTTCTTC.

This chain's CDR3 is CASSPTGTGNNNEKLFF. CDR3 DNA sequence: TGCGCCAGCAGCCCGACCGGGACAGGGAATAATAATGAAAAACTGTTTTTT. The chain has TRBV4-1 and TRBJ1-4; TRBD1 aligns across 9 bases. CDR1 MGHRA and CDR2 YSYEKL come from the germline V gene. The CDR3 is 17 amino acids. Unmatched junction bases numbered 10, after V lost 4 bases and J lost 4 bases.

This chain links TRBV5-1 with TRBJ2-7, with 7 bases fitting TRBD2. Unmatched junction bases numbered 12, after V lost 4 bases and J lost 2 bases. Germline V gene lookup returns CDR1 SGHRS and CDR2 YFSETQ. CDR3 length: 16 residues. CDR3 DNA sequence: TGCGCCAGCAGCCCAGGGAGGCGGGAGTCAACCTACGAGCAGTACTTC. Translated, it gives CASSPGRRESTYEQYF.

The chain employs TRBV15 and TRBJ2-3, with 12 bases aligning to TRBD2. Germline CDR1 and CDR2: LNHNV and YYDKDF (reference sequence). The CDR3 runs 20 residues. The V gene end was trimmed by 2 bases and the J gene end by 0 bases; junction bases not matched to a gene: 12. Here the CDR3 DNA reads TGTGCCACCAGCAGACTACTCGGGGGGGGGACTAGCGGGAGCACAGATACGCAGTATTTT. Its translation is CATSRLLGGGTSGSTDTQYF.

The genes are TRBV19 and TRBJ2-7; 11 positions agree with TRBD2. V lost 2 bases and J lost 6; bases outside the gene matches: 3. Germline loops: CDR1 LNHDA, CDR2 SQIVND (reference sequence). This CDR3 spans 14 amino acids. CDR3 in DNA: TGTGCCAGTAGTATACGGCTAGCGGGAGGCGAGCAGTACTTC. This gives the protein CASSIRLAGGEQYF.

The DNA of the CDR3 is TGTGCCAGCAGCTTAGAAGGAGGTGGCTACACCTTC. Translating gives CASSLEGGGYTF. The rearrangement links TRBV7-9 to TRBJ1-2; D unresolved. There are 12 residues in the CDR3. Germline V lookup: CDR1 SEHNR, CDR2 FQNEAQ (reference sequence). V lost 1 base and J 7 bases, leaving 7 bases between the germline ends.

The J gene is TRBJ2-5, the V gene TRBV5-4, with a tentative D call TRBD1 (5 bases). The V and J ends lost 2 bases and 4 bases respectively, with 9 bases between them. The CDR3 is 13 residues long. In germline, CDR1 is SGHNT, CDR2 YYREEE (reference sequence). CDR3 coding DNA: TGTGCCAGCAGCTTCGGACACGGAGAGACCCAGTACTTC. As protein: CASSFGHGETQYF.